These 29 T cell receptor beta chains share one sample of origin, sequenced in a study of T cells in Graves' hyperthyroidism and ophthalmopathy. TCR beta CDR3 region amplification was performed from RNA transcripts. The HTBI primer set served for first-round RT-PCR of the TCR CDR3. MiXCR, applied by TCRdb to the multiplex PCR reads, yields one record per CDR3 protein. Among around 570,000 distinct CDR3 sequences listed, 20% were seen once. Sequencing was carried out using blood. The receptors shown here come from a man aged 35 to 55 with Graves' ophthalmopathy.

CDR3 sequence: CASSPTQNRGGEAFF. The CDR3 DNA follows: TGTGCCAGCAGTCCAACCCAAAACAGGGGAGGTGAAGCTTTCTTT. This chain connects TRBV6-1 to TRBJ1-1, with TRBD1 matching 7 bases. The CDR3 has 15 amino acids. CDR1 and CDR2 (germline): MNHNS, SASEGT. Losses at the gene ends were 5 bases for V and 7 bases for J; bases not matched to a gene: 13.

At least ten counts were recorded for this clonotype. The chain couples TRBV10-1 to TRBJ2-3, with a tentative D call TRBD1 (5 bases). The CDR3 extends over 13 amino acids. Trimming took off 1 base at V and 5 bases at J, with 7 bases between the two ends. Germline V gene sequence: CDR1 WNHNN, CDR2 SYGVQD (reference sequence). In DNA, the CDR3 is TGCGCCAGCAGTGAGTACCAGGGAGATACGCAGTATTTT. Translation gives CASSEYQGDTQYF.

The V call is TRBV14, the J call TRBJ1-1; TRBD1 aligns across 7 bases. The trim removed 3 bases at V and 3 bases at J, leaving 4 bases unmatched. The CDR3 covers 14 residues. CDR1 and CDR2 (germline): SGHDN, FVKESK. The CDR3 coding sequence is TGTGCCAGCAGCCATAATCAGGGGGACACTGAAGCTTTCTTT. The encoded protein is CASSHNQGDTEAFF.

Concerning this clonotype itself: One end of the junction varies from germline; a read error may be responsible. J is TRBJ1-3 and V is TRBV9; D perhaps matches TRBD1 (5 bases). CDR3 size: 15 residues. Germline CDR1 and CDR2: SGDLS and YYNGEE. For the CDR3, the DNA is TGTGCCAGCAGCGTAGGGGCAGGGCTTGGAGACACCATATATTTT. It codes for CASSVGAGLGDTIYF.

Points on this clonotype: This may be a read error, as it is one base from a much larger clone. This rearrangement joins TRBV20-1 to TRBJ2-1; D call uncertain. The end of the DNA aligns better with TRBJ2-7, so the J call may be wrong. There are 12 residues in the CDR3. The germline V gene has CDR1 DFQATT and CDR2 SNEGSKA (reference sequence). The CDR3 is CSAFRSNNEQYF. In DNA, the CDR3 is TGCAGTGCTTTTCGTTCGAACAATGAGCAGTACTTC.

This clonotype was seen ten or more times. The V call is TRBV2, the J call TRBJ1-5; the D is unclear. The germline V and J ends were trimmed by 4 bases and 6 bases, with 13 bases remaining between them. The germline gives CDR1 SNHLY, CDR2 FYNNEI. The CDR3 spans 14 residues. CDR3 loop: CASSAGARGQPQHF. DNA of the CDR3: TGTGCCAGCAGTGCCGGCGCCCGGGGTCAGCCCCAGCATTTT.

CDR3 loop: CASSPQGAGISQETQYF. CDR3 DNA sequence: TGTGCCAGCAGCCCACAGGGAGCAGGGATTTCCCAAGAGACCCAGTACTTC. This sequence joins TRBV11-1 and TRBJ2-5; perhaps TRBD1 as D (6 bases). Between the trimmed V and J ends, which lost 5 bases and 1 base, there was a span of 20 bases. From germline, CDR1 is SGHAT and CDR2 FQDESV (reference sequence). This CDR3 is built from 17 residues.

This clonotype was picked up one time. A read error may explain this, as a much larger clone is one base away. The rearrangement uses TRBV11-2 and TRBJ2-5; 10 positions match TRBD2. The germline V gene has CDR1 SGHAT and CDR2 FQNNGV. The CDR3 has 13 residues. The CDR3 bases are TGTGCCGGCAGCCGTAGCGGGGGGGAGACCCAGTACTTC. It yields the protein CAGSRSGGETQYF.

This clonotype has ten or more counts. The chain employs TRBV20-1 and TRBJ2-3; D is uncertain. CDR3 length: 14 amino acids. Germline CDR1 reads DFQATT; CDR2 reads SNEGSKA (reference sequence). The V end was cut by 5 bases, the J end by 1 base, with 13 bases between. The CDR3 reads CSAPLRSGTDTQYF. The DNA for the CDR3 is TGCAGTGCTCCCCTCCGGTCGGGCACAGATACGCAGTATTTT.

This clonotype turned up a few times. The chain combines TRBV6-1 with TRBJ1-5; 10 positions agree with TRBD1. Germline V CDR1 and CDR2: MNHNS, SASEGT. Germline trimming cut 8 bases from V and 3 bases from J; bases unmatched to any gene: 10. The length of the CDR3 is 16 residues. CDR3: CASSRTGGGINQPQHF. The DNA for the CDR3 is TGTGCCAGCTCGAGGACAGGGGGGGGGATCAATCAGCCCCAGCATTTT.

The genes are TRBV7-3 and TRBJ2-7; 13 positions agree with TRBD2. The germline V gene has CDR1 SGHTA and CDR2 FQGTGA. This CDR3 is built from 19 residues. Trimming at V came to 4 bases and at J to 4 bases, leaving 16 bases not matched to a gene. CDR3: CASSYRHGAPGLAGYEQYF. In DNA form, the CDR3 reads TGTGCCAGCAGCTACCGACACGGAGCTCCGGGACTAGCGGGATACGAGCAGTACTTC.

This clonotype came up many times. The rearrangement links TRBV28 to TRBJ2-7; no clear D. The V gene lost 3 bases and the J gene lost 1 base, with 7 bases spanning the gap. Germline CDR1 is MDHEN and CDR2 is SYDVKM. The CDR3 is made up of 13 amino acids. The CDR3 reads CASSFSNSYEQYF. The CDR3 bases are TGTGCCAGCAGTTTTTCGAATTCCTACGAGCAGTACTTC. The complete variable domain, with remaining parts taken from reference TRBV28 and TRBJ2-7, reads DVKVTQSSRYLVKRTGEKVFLECVQDMDHENMFWYRQDPGLGLRLIYFSYDVKMKEKGDIPEGYSVSREKKERFSLILESASTNQTSMYLCASSFSNSYEQYFGPGTRLTVT.

This clonotype was picked up a small number of times. V gene TRBV12-5 combines with J gene TRBJ2-5, with TRBD1 identical over 10 bases. V dropped 6 bases and J dropped 1; count of bases not matched to a gene: 5. CDR3 size: 15 residues. Germline CDR1 LGHNT, CDR2 FRNRAP. The CDR3 reads CASGQDRGFQETQYF. The DNA for the CDR3 is TGTGCTAGTGGACAGGACAGGGGGTTCCAAGAGACCCAGTACTTC. Combining the CDR3 with reference TRBV12-5 and TRBJ2-5 gives the whole variable domain DARVTQTPRHKVTEMGQEVTMRCQPILGHNTVFWYRQTMMQGLELLAYFRNRAPLDDSGMPKDRFSAEMPDATLATLKIQPSEPRDSAVYFCASGQDRGFQETQYFGPGTRLLVL.

About this clonotype: This sequence may be a read error, since a much larger clone differs from it by one base. The genes are TRBV28 and TRBJ2-5; D might be TRBD1 or TRBD2, each matching 5 bases. Germline values: CDR1 MDHEN, CDR2 SYDVKM. The CDR3 is made up of 13 amino acids. The CDR3 loop reads CATRGRDQGTQYF. The CDR3 coding sequence is TGTGCCACTAGGGGTAGGGACCAAGGGACCCAGTACTTC.

V is TRBV5-6 and J is TRBJ1-2, with a possible D match to TRBD1 (6 bases). Per germline, CDR1 SGHDT and CDR2 YYEEEE. The CDR3 totals 13 residues. The ends were cut back, 4 bases at V and 7 bases at J, with 14 bases in the middle. CDR3 coding DNA: TGTGCCAGCAGCCGAAAAACAGGGTCTGGCTACACCTTC. It codes for CASSRKTGSGYTF.

The J gene is TRBJ1-5, the V gene TRBV20-1; 11 bases are shared with TRBD1. This CDR3 has 19 residues. Germline CDR1 DFQATT, CDR2 SNEGSKA (reference sequence). Trimming at V came to 0 bases and at J to 0 bases, leaving 10 bases not matched to a gene. The CDR3 region has the DNA TGCAGTGCTAGAGACCACAGCCGGGACAGGGGGTATAGCAATCAGCCCCAGCATTTT. Its protein is CSARDHSRDRGYSNQPQHF.

This clonotype was recorded a few times. The chain couples TRBV27 to TRBJ1-5; the D is unclear. Between the trimmed V and J ends, which lost 6 bases and 6 bases, there was a span of 12 bases. This CDR3 contains 13 residues. Germline V gene data show CDR1 as MNHEY and CDR2 as SMNVEV (reference sequence). CDR3 residues: CASRGAGSQPQHF. CDR3 coding DNA: TGTGCCAGCAGGGGCGCGGGTAGTCAGCCCCAGCATTTT.

This clonotype turned up a few times. CDR3 bases: TGCAGTGCTAGAGGATACAAGGACTTGCCCTACGAGCAGTACTTC. Its protein is CSARGYKDLPYEQYF. This rearrangement joins TRBV20-1 to TRBJ2-7, with TRBD2 as a possible D gene (5 bases). The V gene's germline CDR1 is DFQATT and CDR2 SNEGSKA (reference sequence). The ends were cut back, 1 base at V and 2 bases at J, with 15 bases in the middle. The CDR3 extends over 15 amino acids.

This clonotype appeared a few times. V usage is TRBV5-1 and J usage is TRBJ2-1; no clear D gene. CDR1 SGHRS and CDR2 YFSETQ come from the germline V gene. The ends were cut back, 5 bases at V and 8 bases at J, with 11 bases in the middle. CDR3 length equals 12 residues. In nucleotides, the CDR3 is TGCGCCAGCAGTTTCGATGGGGATGAGCAGTTCTTC. It codes for CASSFDGDEQFF.

This clonotype was observed at least ten times. The genes are TRBV5-1 and TRBJ2-2; TRBD2 matches at 15 bases. Germline assignment: CDR1 SGHRS and CDR2 YFSETQ. This CDR3 is built from 18 residues. Losses at the gene ends were 3 bases for V and 5 bases for J; bases not matched to a gene: 8. The CDR3 DNA is TGCGCCAGCAGCTCCTCGGGACTAGCGGGAGGAGCTACCGGGGAGCTGTTTTTT. This sequence encodes CASSSSGLAGGATGELFF.

This chain joins TRBV7-2 and TRBJ2-1; 7 bases match TRBD2. The CDR3 spans 13 residues. V lost 5 bases and J lost 8; bases outside the gene matches: 6. Germline V gene sequence: CDR1 SGHTA, CDR2 FQGNSA. The CDR3 DNA reads TGTGCCAGCAGCCTCCGGGCGGGAGATGAGCAGTTCTTC. Translating it yields CASSLRAGDEQFF.

This clonotype was found many times. V and J are TRBV7-2 and TRBJ2-1; the D gene is possibly TRBD2 (6 bases). V was clipped by 3 bases and J by 5 bases, with 14 bases between them. CDR3 length: 15 residues. From germline, CDR1 is SGHTA and CDR2 FQGNSA. Here the CDR3 reads CASSFAGGRNNEQFF. The CDR3 nucleotides read TGTGCCAGCAGCTTCGCCGGAGGGAGGAACAATGAGCAGTTCTTC.

The rearrangement links TRBV12-3 or TRBV12-4 to TRBJ1-2; D is perhaps TRBD1 (5 bases). Trimming left V 5 bases short and J 4 bases short, with 17 bases between. The CDR3 extends over 15 amino acids. The CDR3 here is CASSPTGPGGYGYTF. CDR3 bases: TGTGCCAGCAGTCCTACGGGGCCGGGAGGCTATGGCTACACCTTC.

This clonotype was seen a few times. J is TRBJ2-2 and V is TRBV4-1; D is uncertain. The CDR3 totals 11 residues. The V gene lost 8 bases and the J gene lost 6 bases, with 7 bases spanning the gap. Germline CDR1 is MGHRA and CDR2 is YSYEKL. The CDR3 here is CASLGAGELFF. DNA for the CDR3: TGCGCCAGCCTTGGCGCCGGGGAGCTGTTTTTT.

This rearrangement joins TRBV12-3 or TRBV12-4 to TRBJ2-1, with D possibly matching TRBD2 (7 bases). V was trimmed by 6 bases and J by 6 bases, leaving 21 bases between them. The CDR3 is 16 residues long. This CDR3 is CASSERRGGGSNEQFF. DNA of the CDR3: TGTGCCAGCAGCGAGAGGAGGGGGGGCGGGTCCAATGAGCAGTTCTTC.

On this clonotype: Relative to the germline gene, one junction end is altered; a read error may explain this. The chain has TRBV10-3 and TRBJ2-5; 14 bases are shared with TRBD2. CDR1 ENHRY and CDR2 SYGVKD come from the germline V gene. This CDR3 comprises 17 residues. The CDR3 here is CASSYWTSGRMRETQYF. For the CDR3, the DNA is TGTGCCAGCAGTTACTGGACTAGCGGGAGGATGAGAGAGACCCAGTACTTC.

Remarks on this clonotype: Just one base apart from a much larger clone, this may be a read error. CDR3 residues: CATTGVSSYDSPLHF. The CDR3, as DNA: TGTGCCACTACAGGGGTGAGCTCCTATGATTCACCCCTCCACTTT. V usage is TRBV2 and J usage is TRBJ1-6; 7 nucleotides match TRBD1. The CDR3 length is 15 residues. Germline CDR1 is SNHLY and CDR2 is FYNNEI.

The CDR3 region is CASSQLGTGYTDTQYF. The CDR3 coding sequence is TGCGCCAGCAGCCAACTTGGGACAGGATACACAGATACGCAGTATTTT. V is TRBV4-1 and J is TRBJ2-3, with 8 bases lining up with TRBD1. CDR3 size: 16 residues. J was trimmed by 2 bases and V by 2 bases; bases with no gene match: 6. CDR1 and CDR2 (germline): MGHRA, YSYEKL.

Written as DNA, the CDR3 is TGCGCCAGCAGCTCCCGACAGGGGGCGGGAAATGAGCAGTTCTTC. Its translation is CASSSRQGAGNEQFF. The chain employs TRBV5-1 and TRBJ2-1, with TRBD1 identical over 10 bases. Trimming took 3 bases from V and 7 from J; bases not matched to a gene: 7. Looked up from germline, CDR1 is SGHRS and CDR2 is YFSETQ. This CDR3 region has 15 residues.